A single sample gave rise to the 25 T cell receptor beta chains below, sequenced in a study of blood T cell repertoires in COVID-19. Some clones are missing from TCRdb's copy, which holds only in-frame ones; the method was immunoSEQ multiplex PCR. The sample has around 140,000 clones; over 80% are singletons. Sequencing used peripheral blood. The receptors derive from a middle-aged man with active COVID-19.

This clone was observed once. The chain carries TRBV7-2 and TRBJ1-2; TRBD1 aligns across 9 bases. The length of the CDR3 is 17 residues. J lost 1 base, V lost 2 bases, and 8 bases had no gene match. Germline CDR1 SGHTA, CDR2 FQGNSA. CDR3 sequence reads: CASSLTGTGGNNYGYTF. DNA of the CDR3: TGTGCCAGCAGCTTAACGGGAACAGGGGGCAATAACTATGGCTACACCTTC.

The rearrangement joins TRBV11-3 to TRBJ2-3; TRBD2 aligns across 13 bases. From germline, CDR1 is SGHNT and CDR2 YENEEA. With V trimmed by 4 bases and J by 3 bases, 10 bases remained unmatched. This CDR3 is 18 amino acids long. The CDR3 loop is CASSWGRTSGGGTDTQYF. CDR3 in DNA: TGTGCCAGCAGCTGGGGCCGGACTAGCGGGGGTGGTACAGATACGCAGTATTTT.

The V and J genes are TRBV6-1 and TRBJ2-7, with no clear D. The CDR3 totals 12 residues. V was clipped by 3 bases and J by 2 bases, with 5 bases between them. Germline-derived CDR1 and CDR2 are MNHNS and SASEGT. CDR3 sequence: CASSDLTYEQYF. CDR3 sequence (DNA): TGTGCCAGCAGTGATCTTACCTACGAGCAGTACTTC.

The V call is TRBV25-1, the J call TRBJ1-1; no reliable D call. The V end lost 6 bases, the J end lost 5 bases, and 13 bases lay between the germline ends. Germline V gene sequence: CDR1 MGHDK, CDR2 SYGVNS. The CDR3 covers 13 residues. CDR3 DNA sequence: TGTGCCAGCAGGTACAGTAGCGTTACTGAAGCTTTCTTT. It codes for CASRYSSVTEAFF.

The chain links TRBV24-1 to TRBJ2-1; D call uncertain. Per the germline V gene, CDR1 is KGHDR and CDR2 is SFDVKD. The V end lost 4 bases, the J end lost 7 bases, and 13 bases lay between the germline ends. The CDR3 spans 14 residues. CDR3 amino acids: CATSDPTSRNEQFF. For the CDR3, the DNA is TGTGCCACCAGTGACCCAACCTCGCGGAATGAGCAGTTCTTC.

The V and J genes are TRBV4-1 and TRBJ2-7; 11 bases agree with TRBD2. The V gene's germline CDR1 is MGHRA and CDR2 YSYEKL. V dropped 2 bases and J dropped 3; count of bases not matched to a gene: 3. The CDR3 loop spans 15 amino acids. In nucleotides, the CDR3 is TGCGCCAGCAGCCAACCGACTAGCGGGGACTACGAGCAGTACTTC. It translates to CASSQPTSGDYEQYF.

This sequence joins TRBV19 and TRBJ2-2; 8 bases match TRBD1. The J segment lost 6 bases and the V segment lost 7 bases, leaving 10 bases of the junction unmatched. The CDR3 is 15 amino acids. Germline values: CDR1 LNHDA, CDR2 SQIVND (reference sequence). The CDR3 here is CASTSTGAKAGELFF. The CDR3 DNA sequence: TGTGCCAGTACCTCGACAGGGGCCAAGGCCGGGGAGCTGTTTTTT.

Written as DNA, the CDR3 is TGTGCCAGCAGCGTCGACACAGCCTACGAGCAGTACTTC. Amino acids: CASSVDTAYEQYF. The chain joins TRBV9 to TRBJ2-7; D gene uncertain. Trimming removed 2 bases from V and 2 bases from J, with 8 bases in between. Germline V lookup: CDR1 SGDLS, CDR2 YYNGEE. This CDR3 contains 13 residues.

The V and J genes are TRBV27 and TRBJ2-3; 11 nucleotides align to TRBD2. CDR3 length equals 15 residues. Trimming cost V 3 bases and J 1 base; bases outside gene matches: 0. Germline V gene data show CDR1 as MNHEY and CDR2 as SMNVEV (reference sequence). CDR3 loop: CASSLTSGGTDTQYF. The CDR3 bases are TGTGCCAGCAGTTTGACTAGCGGGGGCACAGATACGCAGTATTTT.

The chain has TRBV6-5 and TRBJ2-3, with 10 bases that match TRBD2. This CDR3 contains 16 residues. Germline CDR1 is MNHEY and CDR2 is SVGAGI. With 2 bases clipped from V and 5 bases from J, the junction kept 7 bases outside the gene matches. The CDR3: CASSYRVAGGQDTQYF. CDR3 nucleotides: TGTGCCAGCAGTTACAGGGTAGCGGGGGGCCAAGATACGCAGTATTTT.

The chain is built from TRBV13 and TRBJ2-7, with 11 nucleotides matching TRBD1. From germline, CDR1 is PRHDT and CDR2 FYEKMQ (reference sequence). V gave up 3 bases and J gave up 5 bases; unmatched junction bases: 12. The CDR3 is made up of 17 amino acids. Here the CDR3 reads CASSLGFMGQGVDEQYF. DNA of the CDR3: TGTGCCAGCAGCTTGGGCTTCATGGGACAGGGGGTAGACGAGCAGTACTTC.

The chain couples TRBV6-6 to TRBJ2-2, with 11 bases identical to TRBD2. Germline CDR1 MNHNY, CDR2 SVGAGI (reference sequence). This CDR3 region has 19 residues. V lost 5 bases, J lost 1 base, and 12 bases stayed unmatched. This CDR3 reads CASSPRGVAGGKNTGELFF. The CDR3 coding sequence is TGTGCCAGCAGTCCCCGTGGGGTAGCGGGGGGGAAGAACACCGGGGAGCTGTTTTTT.

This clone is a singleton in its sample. CDR3 region: CASTPARAPGNTIYF. DNA of the CDR3: TGTGCCAGCACCCCCGCCAGGGCCCCTGGAAACACCATATATTTT. The chain links TRBV2 to TRBJ1-3; tentative D call: TRBD1 (5 bases). The V gene's germline CDR1 is SNHLY and CDR2 FYNNEI. CDR3 length equals 15 residues. The ends were cut back, 7 bases at V and 2 bases at J, with 15 bases in the middle.

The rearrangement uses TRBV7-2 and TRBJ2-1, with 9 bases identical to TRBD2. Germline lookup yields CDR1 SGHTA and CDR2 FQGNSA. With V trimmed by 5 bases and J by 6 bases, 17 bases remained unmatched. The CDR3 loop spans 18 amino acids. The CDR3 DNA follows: TGTGCCAGCAGCACGATAGGGACTAGCCCGTTCATTCCCAATGAGCAGTTCTTC. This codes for CASSTIGTSPFIPNEQFF. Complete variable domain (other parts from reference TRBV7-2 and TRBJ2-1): GAGVSQSPSNKVTEKGKDVELRCDPISGHTALYWYRQSLGQGLEFLIYFQGNSAPDKSGLPSDRFSAERTGGSVSTLTIQRTQQEDSAVYLCASSTIGTSPFIPNEQFFGPGTRLTVL.

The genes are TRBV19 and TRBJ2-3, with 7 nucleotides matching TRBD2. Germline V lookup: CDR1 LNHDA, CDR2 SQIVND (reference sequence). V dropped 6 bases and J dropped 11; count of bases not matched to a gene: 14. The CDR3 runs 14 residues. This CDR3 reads CASSPTGGPPRQYF. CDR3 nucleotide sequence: TGTGCCAGTAGCCCCACGGGGGGTCCCCCCCGGCAGTATTTT.

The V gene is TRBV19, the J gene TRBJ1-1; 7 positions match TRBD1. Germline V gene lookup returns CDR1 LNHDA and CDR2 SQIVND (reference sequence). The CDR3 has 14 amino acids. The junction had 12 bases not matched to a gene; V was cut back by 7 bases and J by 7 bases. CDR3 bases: TGTGCCAGTATCCGGACAGGCGCAACCCTTGAAGCTTTCTTT. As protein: CASIRTGATLEAFF. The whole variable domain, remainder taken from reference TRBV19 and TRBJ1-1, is DGGITQSPKYLFRKEGQNVTLSCEQNLNHDAMYWYRQDPGQGLRLIYYSQIVNDFQKGDIAEGYSVSREKKESFPLTVTSAQKNPTAFYLCASIRTGATLEAFFGQGTRLTVV.

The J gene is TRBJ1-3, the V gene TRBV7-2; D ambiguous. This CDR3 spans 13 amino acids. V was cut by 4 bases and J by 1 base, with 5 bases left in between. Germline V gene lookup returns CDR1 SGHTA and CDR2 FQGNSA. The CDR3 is CASSSPSGNTIYF. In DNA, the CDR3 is TGTGCCAGCAGCTCTCCGTCTGGAAACACCATATATTTT.

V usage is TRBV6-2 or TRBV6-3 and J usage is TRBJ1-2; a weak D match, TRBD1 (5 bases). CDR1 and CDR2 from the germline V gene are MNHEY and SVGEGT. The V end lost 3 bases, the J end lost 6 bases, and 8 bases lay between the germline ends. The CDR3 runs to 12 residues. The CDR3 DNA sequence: TGTGCCAGCAGTTATCAAGGGGATGGCTACACCTTC. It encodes CASSYQGDGYTF.

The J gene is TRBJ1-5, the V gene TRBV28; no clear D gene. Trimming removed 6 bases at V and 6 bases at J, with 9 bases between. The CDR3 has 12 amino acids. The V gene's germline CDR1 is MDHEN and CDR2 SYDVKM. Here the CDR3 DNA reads TGTGCCAGCAGGATTTACGGTCAGCCCCAGCATTTT. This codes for CASRIYGQPQHF.

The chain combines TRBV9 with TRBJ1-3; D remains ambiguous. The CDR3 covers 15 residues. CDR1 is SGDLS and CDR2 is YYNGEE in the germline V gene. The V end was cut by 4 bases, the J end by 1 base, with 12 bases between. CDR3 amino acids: CASSPRGRSGNTIYF. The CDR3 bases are TGTGCCAGCAGCCCACGCGGGAGGTCTGGAAACACCATATATTTT.

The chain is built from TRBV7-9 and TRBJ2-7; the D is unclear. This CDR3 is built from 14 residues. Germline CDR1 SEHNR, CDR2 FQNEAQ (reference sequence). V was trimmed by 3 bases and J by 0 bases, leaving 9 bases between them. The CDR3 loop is CASSFWPNSYEQYF. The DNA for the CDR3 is TGTGCCAGCAGCTTTTGGCCCAACTCCTACGAGCAGTACTTC.

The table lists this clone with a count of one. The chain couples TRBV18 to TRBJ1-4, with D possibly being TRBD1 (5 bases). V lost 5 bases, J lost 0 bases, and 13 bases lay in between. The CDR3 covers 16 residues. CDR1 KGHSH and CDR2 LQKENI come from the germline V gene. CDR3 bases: TGTGCCAGCTCAGAAGGGGTCGGAGCAACTAATGAAAAACTGTTTTTT. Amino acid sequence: CASSEGVGATNEKLFF.

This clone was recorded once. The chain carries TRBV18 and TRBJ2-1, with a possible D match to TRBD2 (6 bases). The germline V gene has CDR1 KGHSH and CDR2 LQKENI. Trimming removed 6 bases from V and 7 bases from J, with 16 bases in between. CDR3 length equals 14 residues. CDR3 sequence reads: CASSARGAGNEQFF. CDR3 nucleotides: TGTGCCAGCTCGGCCCGGGGCGCGGGGAATGAGCAGTTCTTC.

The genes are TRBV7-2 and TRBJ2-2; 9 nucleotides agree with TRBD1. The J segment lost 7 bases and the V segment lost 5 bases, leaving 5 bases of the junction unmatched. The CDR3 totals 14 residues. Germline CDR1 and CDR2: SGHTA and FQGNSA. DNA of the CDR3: TGTGCCAGCAGCGGAAGACAGGGGGTCGGGGAGCTGTTTTTT. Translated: CASSGRQGVGELFF.

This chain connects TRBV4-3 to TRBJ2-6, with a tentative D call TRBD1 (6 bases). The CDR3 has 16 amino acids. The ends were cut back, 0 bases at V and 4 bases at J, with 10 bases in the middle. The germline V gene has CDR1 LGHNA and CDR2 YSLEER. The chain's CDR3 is CASSQDPGEGANVLTF. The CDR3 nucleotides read TGCGCCAGCAGCCAAGACCCAGGGGAAGGGGCCAACGTCCTGACTTTC.